One sample yielded the 28 T cell receptor beta chains listed below, sequenced in a study of T-cell memory formation after mild COVID-19. Using its own MiXCR run on the 5' RACE reads, TCRdb lists one record per CDR3 protein. Of approximately 350,000 distinct CDR3 sequences in the sample, 25% to 30% were seen once. The sample was PBMCs or a T cell subset sorted from them (not recorded which). Source of these receptors: an adult woman who had mild COVID-19 (a few samples of this study predate the infection). Cell type and time point are not known.

This chain links TRBV29-1 with TRBJ2-3; 8 bases are shared with TRBD2. CDR3 length: 14 amino acids. Germline-derived CDR1 and CDR2 are SQVTM and ANQGSEA. V lost 5 bases and J lost 2; bases outside the gene matches: 6. As DNA, the CDR3 is TGCAGCGTTCCGGGGGGGGGCCTCACAGATACGCAGTATTTT. This translates into CSVPGGGLTDTQYF.

This clonotype came up a few times. This chain links TRBV6-5 with TRBJ1-5, with a weak D call TRBD1 (5 bases). From germline, CDR1 is MNHEY and CDR2 SVGAGI. Trimming took off 10 bases at V and 8 bases at J, with 27 bases between the two ends. This CDR3 comprises 16 residues. CDR3 DNA: TGTGCCAATAGCATCGCTCCGCTCGAAGTACAGGAGCCCCAGCATTTT. It encodes CANSIAPLEVQEPQHF.

This clonotype occurred a few times. V gene TRBV7-2 combines with J gene TRBJ1-1; 11 bases agree with TRBD1. V trimming: 2 bases; J trimming: 1 base; junction bases outside the gene matches: 3. The CDR3 covers 16 residues. Germline assignment: CDR1 SGHTA and CDR2 FQGNSA. CDR3 region: CASSLRGTGGNTEAFF. The CDR3 nucleotides read TGTGCCAGCAGCTTAAGAGGGACAGGGGGGAACACTGAAGCTTTCTTT.

V is TRBV6-2 or TRBV6-3 and J is TRBJ2-1; D is undetermined. The germline V and J ends were trimmed by 0 bases and 13 bases, with 10 bases remaining between them. Per germline, CDR1 MNHEY and CDR2 SVGEGT. CDR3 length: 12 amino acids. In DNA form, the CDR3 reads TGTGCCAGCAGTTACTCAATCGCTGTTCAGTTCTTC. It codes for CASSYSIAVQFF.

This clonotype was observed a few times. The rearrangement links TRBV5-6 to TRBJ1-2; unclear D gene. This CDR3 spans 13 amino acids. Germline CDR1 and CDR2: SGHDT and YYEEEE. V was trimmed by 4 bases and J by 0 bases, leaving 7 bases between them. This chain's CDR3 is CASSPRSNYGYTF. DNA for the CDR3: TGTGCCAGCAGCCCCAGGTCTAACTATGGCTACACCTTC.

The chain has TRBV4-2 and TRBJ1-6; D unresolved. V was cut by 3 bases and J by 7 bases, with 13 bases left in between. The CDR3 has 15 residues. CDR1 LGHNA and CDR2 YNFKEQ come from the germline V gene. CDR3 sequence reads: CASSHTLGENSPLHF. CDR3 DNA sequence: TGTGCCAGCAGCCACACCTTGGGAGAGAATTCACCCCTCCACTTT.

Only a few counts were recorded for this clonotype. The gene calls are TRBV5-1 and TRBJ1-5; tentative D call: TRBD1 (5 bases). From germline, CDR1 is SGHRS and CDR2 YFSETQ. V lost 4 bases and J 7 bases, leaving 15 bases between the germline ends. The CDR3 runs to 14 residues. The DNA of the CDR3 is TGCGCCAGCAGCGCCTCGGGGGGAGGGCAGCCCCAGCATTTT. The encoded protein is CASSASGGGQPQHF.

The chain employs TRBV20-1 and TRBJ2-7, with 7 bases aligning to TRBD1. This CDR3 has 12 amino acids. Germline V lookup: CDR1 DFQATT, CDR2 SNEGSKA (reference sequence). V trimming: 3 bases; J trimming: 5 bases; junction bases outside the gene matches: 4. CDR3 protein: CSASDRANEQYF. CDR3 sequence (DNA): TGCAGTGCTAGTGACAGGGCTAACGAGCAGTACTTC.

This sequence joins TRBV5-1 and TRBJ2-3; 11 positions match TRBD2. Germline CDR1 and CDR2: SGHRS and YFSETQ. V was clipped by 4 bases and J by 6 bases; unmatched bases: 10. The CDR3 contains 16 residues. The CDR3 here is CASSRTSGPRMDTQYF. CDR3 coding DNA: TGCGCCAGCAGCCGGACTAGCGGGCCCCGAATGGATACGCAGTATTTT.

The chain uses TRBV11-2 and TRBJ2-1; TRBD2 agrees at 13 bases. Germline V lookup: CDR1 SGHAT, CDR2 FQNNGV. The CDR3 spans 16 residues. With 4 bases clipped from V and 3 bases from J, the junction kept 3 bases outside the gene matches. Here the CDR3 reads CASSSGLAGIYNEQFF. CDR3 nucleotide sequence: TGTGCCAGCAGCTCGGGACTAGCGGGAATCTACAATGAGCAGTTCTTC.

This chain links TRBV29-1 with TRBJ2-5; 8 bases match TRBD1. Germline V lookup: CDR1 SQVTM, CDR2 ANQGSEA. V lost 6 bases and J lost 5; bases outside the gene matches: 20. The length of the CDR3 is 17 residues. CDR3 sequence (DNA): TGCAGCGTCCGCCGGGTAGGGACAGGTGCCAGGAGGGAGACCCAGTACTTC. This sequence encodes CSVRRVGTGARRETQYF.

The genes are TRBV30 and TRBJ2-3, with D possibly TRBD2 on 5 matching bases. The V end lost 4 bases, the J end lost 3 bases, and 14 bases lay between the germline ends. Germline CDR1 and CDR2: GTSNPN and SVGIG (reference sequence). This CDR3 has 14 amino acids. The chain's CDR3 is CAWNSYGMTDTQYF. In nucleotides, the CDR3 is TGTGCCTGGAATAGTTACGGGATGACAGATACGCAGTATTTT.

This chain joins TRBV9 and TRBJ2-7; the match to TRBD2 covers 9 bases. CDR3 length: 15 residues. Per germline, CDR1 SGDLS and CDR2 YYNGEE. The ends lost 0 bases at V and 3 bases at J; junction bases unmatched: 4. The CDR3 spells CASSVGVLAGYEQYF. As DNA, the CDR3 is TGTGCCAGCAGCGTAGGGGTACTAGCGGGCTACGAGCAGTACTTC.

This clonotype has a handful of counts. The chain is built from TRBV3-1 and TRBJ2-1; TRBD2 aligns across 12 bases. The length of the CDR3 is 20 residues. Germline CDR1 LGHDT, CDR2 YNNKEL (reference sequence). V lost 6 bases to trimming and J lost 1 base; unmatched junction nucleotides: 16. CDR3 in DNA: TGTGCCAGCAGACAAAGTTTACGACTAGCGGGAGTAAGGTCCTACAATGAGCAGTTCTTC. This translates into CASRQSLRLAGVRSYNEQFF.

V and J are TRBV7-2 and TRBJ2-1; D is ambiguous. CDR3 length: 14 amino acids. Trimming pared 0 bases from V and 8 bases from J, leaving 11 bases between. Germline V CDR1 and CDR2: SGHTA, FQGNSA. CDR3 in amino acids: CASSLAPMGHEQFF. CDR3 DNA: TGTGCCAGCAGCTTAGCCCCGATGGGCCATGAGCAGTTCTTC.

The rearrangement uses TRBV15 and TRBJ1-6; weak D call: TRBD1 (6 bases). Trimming pared 0 bases from V and 6 bases from J, leaving 9 bases between. Germline CDR1 reads LNHNV; CDR2 reads YYDKDF (reference sequence). The CDR3 is 15 amino acids. CDR3 bases: TGTGCCACCAGCAGAGATACAGGGACTAATTCACCCCTCCACTTT. It translates to CATSRDTGTNSPLHF.

The chain employs TRBV18 and TRBJ2-7; D gene ambiguous. Germline V gene sequence: CDR1 KGHSH, CDR2 LQKENI. V was trimmed by 0 bases and J by 3 bases, leaving 6 bases between them. This CDR3 contains 13 residues. The CDR3 loop reads CASSPPIHYEQYF. CDR3 sequence (DNA): TGTGCCAGCTCACCACCGATACACTACGAGCAGTACTTC.

The rearrangement uses TRBV6-2 or TRBV6-3 and TRBJ2-7; 13 positions match TRBD2. V trimming: 5 bases; J trimming: 2 bases; junction bases outside the gene matches: 6. CDR1 and CDR2 (germline): MNHEY, SVGEGT. The CDR3 extends over 16 amino acids. In DNA form, the CDR3 reads TGTGCCAGCAGTATGATGGGACTAGCGGGAACCTACGAGCAGTACTTC. This encodes CASSMMGLAGTYEQYF.

This clonotype appeared many times. V is TRBV5-1 and J is TRBJ1-2; TRBD1 aligns across 8 bases. This CDR3 has 14 amino acids. From germline, CDR1 is SGHRS and CDR2 YFSETQ. The ends lost 2 bases at V and 6 bases at J; junction bases unmatched: 6. The CDR3 bases are TGCGCCAGCAGCTTTTCGACAGGGGAGGATGGCTACACCTTC. Protein sequence: CASSFSTGEDGYTF.

The rearrangement joins TRBV19 to TRBJ2-5, with 7 bases that match TRBD2. Losses at the gene ends were 4 bases for V and 4 bases for J; bases not matched to a gene: 9. Germline CDR1 reads LNHDA; CDR2 reads SQIVND (reference sequence). The CDR3 runs 15 residues. As DNA, the CDR3 is TGTGCCAGTAGTAGACTAGCCAACCTGGTAGAGACCCAGTACTTC. It translates to CASSRLANLVETQYF.

This chain links TRBV3-1 with TRBJ2-1; D uncertain. Germline V gene data show CDR1 as LGHDT and CDR2 as YNNKEL (reference sequence). V was cut by 1 base and J by 5 bases, with 6 bases left in between. The CDR3 runs to 13 residues. This chain's CDR3 is CASSQGRHNEQFF. The CDR3 nucleotides are TGTGCCAGCAGCCAAGGGCGACACAATGAGCAGTTCTTC.

In its sample, this clonotype was seen a few times. This chain uses TRBV6-6 with TRBJ2-6; 11 nucleotides align to TRBD2. The ends lost 6 bases at V and 3 bases at J; junction bases unmatched: 7. Germline assignment: CDR1 MNHNY and CDR2 SVGAGI (reference sequence). This CDR3 contains 17 residues. CDR3 sequence (DNA): TGTGCCAGCAGCGGACTAGCGGGTCTAGGTGGGGCCAACGTCCTGACTTTC. Translation gives CASSGLAGLGGANVLTF.

The CDR3 loop reads CASSLDGTRTNYGYTF. CDR3 bases: TGTGCCAGCAGCTTAGATGGGACAAGGACTAACTATGGCTACACCTTC. This chain uses TRBV7-9 with TRBJ1-2; D possibly corresponds to TRBD1 (6 bases). This CDR3 is built from 16 residues. V was shortened by 1 base and J by 0 bases, with 12 bases between the two germline ends. In germline, CDR1 is SEHNR, CDR2 FQNEAQ (reference sequence).

This clonotype has only a few counts. The chain carries TRBV27 and TRBJ2-7, with TRBD2 matching 7 bases. The CDR3 runs 16 residues. J was trimmed by 0 bases and V by 5 bases; bases with no gene match: 10. Germline CDR1 is MNHEY and CDR2 is SMNVEV (reference sequence). DNA for the CDR3: TGTGCCAGCAGTGGCTACGCTAGCGGAAGCTCCTACGAGCAGTACTTC. Translated: CASSGYASGSSYEQYF.

The chain uses TRBV6-5 and TRBJ2-1; D call uncertain. Trimming cost V 5 bases and J 8 bases, with 10 bases left between them. The CDR3 spans 12 residues. The germline gives CDR1 MNHEY, CDR2 SVGAGI. The CDR3 region has the DNA TGTGCCAGCAGTGAACGTCGTGATGAGCAGTTCTTC. This translates into CASSERRDEQFF.

The sample holds a few counts of this clonotype. The rearrangement joins TRBV2 to TRBJ2-5; 10 bases agree with TRBD1. The CDR3 extends over 15 amino acids. Trimming took 4 bases from V and 2 from J; bases not matched to a gene: 4. From germline, CDR1 is SNHLY and CDR2 FYNNEI. For the CDR3, the DNA is TGTGCCAGCAGTGCTGACAGGGGGCTGCAAGAGACCCAGTACTTC. Translated, it gives CASSADRGLQETQYF. The full variable domain, in which reference TRBV2 and TRBJ2-5 provide the parts outside the CDR3, is EPEVTQTPSHQVTQMGQEVILRCVPISNHLYFYWYRQILGQKVEFLVSFYNNEISEKSEIFDDQFSVERPDGSNFTLKIRSTKLEDSAMYFCASSADRGLQETQYFGPGTRLLVL.

The chain joins TRBV5-1 to TRBJ2-3, with D perhaps TRBD1 or TRBD2 (6 bases each). This CDR3 comprises 16 residues. Germline CDR1 SGHRS, CDR2 YFSETQ. V lost 4 bases and J lost 2, with 17 bases in between. CDR3 DNA sequence: TGCGCCAGCAGCACAGGATCGGGGGCCCACACAGATACGCAGTATTTT. This sequence encodes CASSTGSGAHTDTQYF.

This clonotype has just a few counts. The genes are TRBV12-3 or TRBV12-4 and TRBJ1-1, with 7 nucleotides matching TRBD1. With 5 bases clipped from V and 5 bases from J, the junction kept 8 bases outside the gene matches. This CDR3 has 14 amino acids. The CDR3 region is CASSRQGWGTEAFF. Here the CDR3 DNA reads TGTGCCAGCAGTAGACAGGGATGGGGTACTGAAGCTTTCTTT.